The 17 T cell receptor beta chains reported below all come from one sample, sequenced in a study of T cell responses to AZD1222 COVID-19 vaccine. Assay used: immunoSEQ multiplex PCR; TCRdb lists only in-frame clones, some missing. The sample holds some 89,000 clones, around 89% seen once. Sequences were derived from peripheral blood, sampled on day 0 of MenACWY control vaccination. The receptors were gathered from an adult in good health.

CDR3 sequence: CAISQQGEQPQHF. The CDR3 coding sequence is TGTGCCATCAGTCAACAGGGGGAGCAGCCCCAGCATTTT. The chain carries TRBV10-3 and TRBJ1-5; 8 bases line up with TRBD1. CDR3 length equals 13 residues. CDR1 and CDR2 from the germline V gene are ENHRY and SYGVKD. The ends lost 5 bases at V and 7 bases at J; junction bases unmatched: 4.

The chain couples TRBV20-1 to TRBJ2-1; a weak D match, TRBD2 (6 bases). Trimming stripped 3 bases from V and 7 bases from J, with 19 bases between. Germline lookup yields CDR1 DFQATT and CDR2 SNEGSKA (reference sequence). The CDR3 spans 15 residues. The CDR3 sequence: CSASFMRGLGNEQFF. The CDR3 region has the DNA TGCAGTGCTAGTTTCATGCGGGGTTTAGGGAATGAGCAGTTCTTC.

J is TRBJ1-6 and V is TRBV30; TRBD1 agrees at 8 bases. Per germline, CDR1 GTSNPN and CDR2 SVGIG (reference sequence). The trim removed 2 bases at V and 7 bases at J, leaving 7 bases unmatched. CDR3 size: 15 residues. CDR3 in amino acids: CAWSFLQGGNSPLHF. The CDR3 bases are TGTGCCTGGAGTTTTCTACAGGGGGGGAATTCACCCCTCCACTTT.

The chain joins TRBV4-3 to TRBJ2-2; D is uncertain. V lost 4 bases and J 3 bases, leaving 12 bases between the germline ends. Germline lookup yields CDR1 LGHNA and CDR2 YSLEER. The length of the CDR3 is 15 residues. CDR3 nucleotide sequence: TGCGCCAGCAGCCCGTGGGTAGCCCACACCGGGGAGCTGTTTTTT. Amino acids: CASSPWVAHTGELFF.

This clone was counted once. The chain has TRBV3-1 (or the pseudogene TRBV3-2) and TRBJ1-2, with a possible D match to TRBD1 (5 bases). CDR1 and CDR2 from the germline V gene are LGHDT and YNNKEL (reference sequence). This CDR3 contains 15 residues. Between the trimmed V and J ends, which lost 1 base and 3 bases, there was a span of 12 bases. CDR3 residues: CASSQGWDSHYGYTF. The CDR3 DNA is TGTGCCAGCAGCCAAGGTTGGGACTCTCACTATGGCTACACCTTC.

This chain uses TRBV28 with TRBJ1-1; D call uncertain. The germline CDR1 and CDR2 sequences are MDHEN and SYDVKM. The CDR3 totals 14 residues. V was shortened by 3 bases and J by 8 bases, with 16 bases between the two germline ends. Written as DNA, the CDR3 is TGTGCCAGCAGTTTTTATCGGACTGTCCTAGAAGCTTTCTTT. Amino acid sequence: CASSFYRTVLEAFF.

V gene TRBV28 combines with J gene TRBJ1-5; TRBD1 might be the D (6 bases). The CDR3 contains 13 residues. Germline CDR1 reads MDHEN; CDR2 reads SYDVKM. The V gene lost 4 bases and the J gene lost 6 bases, with 10 bases spanning the gap. The CDR3 sequence is CASSYPGVQPQHF. The CDR3 DNA is TGTGCCAGCAGTTACCCAGGGGTTCAGCCCCAGCATTTT.

The chain recombines TRBV30 with TRBJ2-2; the D call may be TRBD1 or TRBD2 (6 bases each). CDR1 and CDR2 (germline): GTSNPN, SVGIG (reference sequence). This CDR3 comprises 13 residues. The V end lost 5 bases, the J end lost 3 bases, and 10 bases lay between the germline ends. CDR3 region: CAWQGTYTGELFF. The CDR3 bases are TGTGCCTGGCAGGGGACTTACACCGGGGAGCTGTTTTTT. Complete variable domain (other parts from reference TRBV30 and TRBJ2-2): SQTIHQWPATLVQPVGSPLSLECTVEGTSNPNLYWYRQAAGRGLQLLFYSVGIGQISSEVPQNLSASRPQDRQFILSSKKLLLSDSGFYLCAWQGTYTGELFFGEGSRLTVL.

The CDR3 coding sequence is TGTGCCACCAGTGACGGGAGCTCCTACGAGCAGTACTTC. This codes for CATSDGSSYEQYF. The chain is built from TRBV24-1 and TRBJ2-7, with D perhaps TRBD2 (6 bases). CDR3 length: 13 amino acids. Germline loops: CDR1 KGHDR, CDR2 SFDVKD. The V end was cut by 4 bases, the J end by 0 bases, with 6 bases between.

This chain joins TRBV3-1 (or the pseudogene TRBV3-2) and TRBJ2-7; D is undetermined. Germline V gives CDR1 LGHDT, CDR2 YNNKEL (reference sequence). Trimming stripped 3 bases from V and 7 bases from J, with 7 bases between. CDR3 length equals 11 residues. The CDR3 protein is CASSHRQEQYF. CDR3 bases: TGTGCCAGCAGCCACAGACAAGAGCAGTACTTC.

CDR3 in amino acids: CASSNRASGAHNEQFF. CDR3 in DNA: TGTGCCAGCAGCAACCGGGCTAGCGGGGCCCACAATGAGCAGTTCTTC. The V gene is TRBV7-8, the J gene TRBJ2-1; 9 positions match TRBD2. V shed 5 bases, J shed 5 bases, and the junction held 10 bases outside the gene matches. The CDR3 has 16 amino acids. From germline, CDR1 is SGHVS and CDR2 FQNEAQ.

This clone was detected once. This chain joins TRBV5-1 and TRBJ2-1; D is ambiguous. In germline, CDR1 is SGHRS, CDR2 YFSETQ. Trimming shortened V by 0 bases and J by 0 bases, and 4 bases separated the two germline ends. There are 14 residues in the CDR3. CDR3 DNA sequence: TGCGCCAGCAGCTTGGCCGGCTCCTACAATGAGCAGTTCTTC. Protein sequence: CASSLAGSYNEQFF.

The chain's CDR3 is CSVVLGWVGELFF. The CDR3 nucleotides are TGCAGCGTTGTGTTGGGGTGGGTCGGGGAGCTGTTTTTT. The chain recombines TRBV29-1 with TRBJ2-2; D ambiguous. This CDR3 has 13 residues. Trimming pared 4 bases from V and 7 bases from J, leaving 13 bases between. The germline CDR1 and CDR2 sequences are SQVTM and ANQGSEA.

V gene TRBV7-2 combines with J gene TRBJ1-2, with D perhaps matching TRBD1 (5 bases). This CDR3 region has 15 residues. Germline V gene sequence: CDR1 SGHTA, CDR2 FQGNSA. V lost 7 bases and J lost 4, with 19 bases in between. CDR3 residues: CASIPMGEGGYGYTF. DNA of the CDR3: TGTGCCAGCATCCCTATGGGGGAGGGCGGCTATGGCTACACCTTC.

The CDR3 protein is CASSSYRNTEAFF. DNA for the CDR3: TGTGCCAGCAGCTCATACAGGAACACTGAAGCTTTCTTT. This chain uses TRBV5-6 with TRBJ1-1; D remains ambiguous. CDR3 size: 13 residues. Germline V gene data show CDR1 as SGHDT and CDR2 as YYEEEE. V dropped 3 bases and J dropped 1 base, with 7 bases sitting between them.

The chain is built from TRBV9 and TRBJ2-7; D remains ambiguous. V lost 0 bases to trimming and J lost 6 bases, with 13 bases between them. In germline, CDR1 is SGDLS, CDR2 YYNGEE. The CDR3 extends over 14 amino acids. CDR3 in amino acids: CASSVVSQNGEQYF. The CDR3 nucleotides are TGTGCCAGCAGCGTAGTCTCCCAGAATGGCGAGCAGTACTTC.

Regarding this clone: At one of its ends the junction is not consistent with the germline gene, which may arise from a read error. This rearrangement joins TRBV2 to TRBJ2-4; the D call may be TRBD1 or TRBD2 (6 bases each). Germline V gene lookup returns CDR1 SNHLY and CDR2 FYNNEI. The CDR3 loop spans 14 amino acids. The DNA of the CDR3 is TGTGCCAGCAGAGAAGGGGGGGCCAAAAACATTCAGTACTTC. Translation gives CASREGGAKNIQYF.